This T cell receptor beta chain was recovered during a study of T and B cells in COVID-19 patients. At the level of the study: COVID-19 patients gave peripheral blood either during active infection or after recovery.

The germline V gene encodes CDR1 KGHDR and CDR2 SFDVKD. The CDR3 covers 15 residues. The trim removed 4 bases at V and 2 bases at J, leaving 6 bases unmatched. Multiplex PCR with BIOMED2 TRB-A/B primer pools amplified TRB rearrangements. MiXCR was run by TCRdb on the multiplex PCR reads, yielding one entry per CDR3 protein. The table shows several thousand distinct CDR3 sequences, with approximately 36% occurring only once. Blood genomic DNA input for TRB amplification was roughly 220-500 ng. This TCR was sampled from a human donor with active COVID-19. The specimen sequenced was blood. The chain employs TRBV24-1 and TRBJ2-5; 7 positions match TRBD1. DNA of the CDR3: TGTGCCACCAGTGACTCCGGGACAGAGCAAGAGACCCAGTACTTC. It specifies CATSDSGTEQETQYF.